Sequencing of this TCR beta chain was carried out in a study of early T cells in non-severe SARS-CoV-2 infection (dated by TCRdb to about 2021). Describing the broader study: Bulk RNA from unsorted whole blood was used for TCR sequencing, so alpha and beta chains could not be paired.

Concerning this clonotype: The clone's antigen remains unknown. No clone much larger than this one lies a single base away; base qualities are absent.

CDR1 and CDR2, looked up from the germline V gene (reference sequence), are LGHDT and YNNKEL. Counted from cysteine to phenylalanine, this CDR3 has 14 amino acids. Just the 42-base CDR3 DNA is kept, in frame starting at base 1. V sheds 3 bases and J sheds 7 bases, leaving 14 bases between their ends. The study was a case-control design nested within a healthcare worker cohort in London, UK, with weekly nasopharyngeal swab PCR tests and blood sampling. Healthcare workers were enrolled in the week of the UK lockdown, from 23 to 31 March 2020, and were followed every week for up to about 15 weeks. Libraries were made using 5' RACE. The sequencer was a NextSeq 500. Unique molecular identifiers were attached to individual cDNA molecules in the TCR library protocol so that sequencing error and PCR bias could be corrected. Sequencing covered both TCR alpha and beta chains, and within each sample the abundances of alpha and beta sequences were tightly co-correlated. On the study's bioinformatics: Decombinator V4 was used to annotate the V gene, J gene and CDR3 of the TCR sequences. Expanded TCRs were defined as changing significantly between any two time points under a Poisson model with p below 0.0001. TCR abundances were normalised to the total number of TCRs sequenced in each sample and reported as counts per million. MAIT TCRs were defined by TRAV1-2 paired with TRAJ12, TRAJ20 or TRAJ33, and iNKT TCRs by TRAV10 paired with TRAJ18. VDJdb, accessed 1 November 2021, was searched for CMV, EBV and SARS-CoV-2 annotated TCRs, with TCRs annotated for multiple antigens excluded. The public reads were run again by TCRdb, first through fastp at Q25 and then through MiXCR, and only productive beta chains were kept. Under each unique CDR3 protein, matching rows form one entry showing the most common genes and DNA. TCRdb assigned the V and J calls; the authors' analysis was not used. Present in this sample are 70,000 to 90,000 distinct CDR3 sequences, about 12% of which were seen just once. The top ten clonotypes cover about 3% of the sample.

Results and caveats for the whole study, not just this receptor: VDJdb matching was skewed toward anti-spike CD8 responses and likely underestimated virus-specific expansions by missing private and CD4 specificities.

Recombination linked TRBV3-1 to TRBJ2-3; possibly the D gene is TRBD2, per 7 matching bases. The TCR originated in an adult who was a healthcare worker with PCR-confirmed SARS-CoV-2 infection or an uninfected control (not recorded which). The sample comprised whole blood. The nucleotide sequence reads TGTGCCAGCAGCCAGGTCTCGCGGGGGCATACGCAGTATTTT. The encoded protein is CASSQVSRGHTQYF.